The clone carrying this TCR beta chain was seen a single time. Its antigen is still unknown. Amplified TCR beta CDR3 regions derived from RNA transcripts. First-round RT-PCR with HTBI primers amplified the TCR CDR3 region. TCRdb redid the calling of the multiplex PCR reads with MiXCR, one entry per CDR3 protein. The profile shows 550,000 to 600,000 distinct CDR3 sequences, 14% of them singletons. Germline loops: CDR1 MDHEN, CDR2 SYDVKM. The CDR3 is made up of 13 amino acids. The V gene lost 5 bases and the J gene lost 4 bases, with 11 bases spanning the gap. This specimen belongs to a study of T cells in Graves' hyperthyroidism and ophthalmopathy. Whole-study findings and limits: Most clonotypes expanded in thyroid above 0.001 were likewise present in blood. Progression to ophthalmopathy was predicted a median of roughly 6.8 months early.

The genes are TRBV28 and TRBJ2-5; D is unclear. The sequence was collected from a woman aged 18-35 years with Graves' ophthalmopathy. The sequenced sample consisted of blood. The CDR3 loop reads CASSPDYPETQYF. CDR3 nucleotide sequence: TGTGCCAGCAGTCCGGATTACCCAGAGACCCAGTACTTC.